Sequencing of this T cell receptor beta chain was carried out in a study of OX40 agonist ivuxolimab in advanced cancers. For the study at large: Cohort: more than 75% men, mean age approximately 60, aged roughly 20 to 79.

Germline CDR1 is SGHAT and CDR2 is FQNNGV. V shed 6 bases and J shed 5 bases, with 11 bases lying between them. CDR3 length: 13 residues. A word on this clone: Its antigen is not identified.

Study-level results: CD8+ T cells were the subset that, on average, had more expanded clones than CD4+. In a subset of nonresponders, normalized T-cell clonal expansion was also low.

The protocol was immunoSEQ multiplex PCR, while the TCRdb copy is restricted to in-frame clones and leaves out a portion. This sample has around 54,000 clones, with roughly 94% found just once. The receptor was derived from an adult with an advanced solid tumor such as melanoma, head and neck, liver or kidney cancer. The sequenced sample was CD4+ or CD8+ T cells sorted from blood, obtained in a trial of the OX40 agonist ivuxolimab. The genes are TRBV11-2 and TRBJ1-5; tentatively, D is TRBD1 (5 bases). The CDR3 here is CASSLQEYQPQHF. The DNA for the CDR3 is TGTGCCAGCAGTCTACAGGAATATCAGCCCCAGCATTTT.